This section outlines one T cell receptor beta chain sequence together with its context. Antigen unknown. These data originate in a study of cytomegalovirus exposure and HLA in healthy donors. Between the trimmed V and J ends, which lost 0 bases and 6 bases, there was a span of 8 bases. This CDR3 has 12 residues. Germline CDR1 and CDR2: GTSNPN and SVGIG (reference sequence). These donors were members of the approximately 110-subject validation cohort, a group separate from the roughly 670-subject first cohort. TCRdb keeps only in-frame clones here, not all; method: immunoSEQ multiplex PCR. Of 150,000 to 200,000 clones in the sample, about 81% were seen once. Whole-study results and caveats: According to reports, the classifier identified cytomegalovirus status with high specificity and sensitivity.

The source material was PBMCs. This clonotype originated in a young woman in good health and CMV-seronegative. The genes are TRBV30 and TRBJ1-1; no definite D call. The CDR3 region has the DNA TGTGCCTGGAGTGTTGACCGGGCTGAAGCTTTCTTT. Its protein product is CAWSVDRAEAFF.